This entry lists 6 T cell receptor beta chains sequenced from one sample in a study of T cell responses to AZD1222 COVID-19 vaccine. The method was immunoSEQ multiplex PCR; TCRdb's version includes in-frame clones alone and lacks a portion of them. The repertoire has 50,000 to 60,000 clones, about 90% of them found once; the top ten carry roughly 15%. Here the sequenced sample was peripheral blood, taken on day 0 of AZD1222 vaccination. These receptors were collected from an adult in good health.

This chain connects TRBV5-4 to TRBJ2-2; 14 bases fit TRBD2. V lost 1 base to trimming and J lost 7 bases; unmatched junction nucleotides: 3. Germline CDR1 reads SGHNT; CDR2 reads YYREEE (reference sequence). CDR3 length: 16 residues. Here the CDR3 reads CASSLRGLAGVGELFF. CDR3 coding DNA: TGTGCCAGCAGCTTGAGGGGACTAGCGGGAGTCGGGGAGCTGTTTTTT.

The chain has TRBV29-1 and TRBJ2-1; TRBD2 is a possible D gene (6 bases). CDR3 length equals 13 residues. The germline gives CDR1 SQVTM, CDR2 ANQGSEA. Trimming removed 4 bases at V and 8 bases at J, with 15 bases between. CDR3 bases: TGCAGCGTTGGGGCGGGGATAATTTATGAGCAGTTCTTC. Its translation is CSVGAGIIYEQFF.

This clone was counted between two and nine times. J is TRBJ1-6 and V is TRBV7-2, with D tentatively TRBD1 (5 bases). The V gene's germline CDR1 is SGHTA and CDR2 FQGNSA. There are 18 residues in the CDR3. Trimming took off 4 bases at V and 0 bases at J, with 16 bases between the two ends. The CDR3, as DNA: TGTGCCAGCAGCTGGCCCCCCGGGGGGAGCTCCTATAATTCACCCCTCCACTTT. Protein sequence: CASSWPPGGSSYNSPLHF.

The V gene is TRBV24-1, the J gene TRBJ2-2, with D possibly being TRBD2 (7 bases). Germline loops: CDR1 KGHDR, CDR2 SFDVKD. There are 16 residues in the CDR3. Trimming took off 2 bases at V and 3 bases at J, with 12 bases between the two ends. The CDR3 region has the DNA TGTGCCACCAGTGATTGGGGGGGCAAGTACACCGGGGAGCTGTTTTTT. Protein: CATSDWGGKYTGELFF.

The V gene is TRBV4-1, the J gene TRBJ1-6; no reliable D call. The ends were cut back, 0 bases at V and 6 bases at J, with 9 bases in the middle. Germline CDR1 is MGHRA and CDR2 is YSYEKL. The CDR3 totals 15 residues. The CDR3 DNA reads as TGCGCCAGCAGCCAAGAAGGCAGGCCTAATTCACCCCTCCACTTT. Its translation: CASSQEGRPNSPLHF.

This clone was recorded only once. The genes are TRBV19 and TRBJ1-5, with D hard to call. The germline V gene encodes CDR1 LNHDA and CDR2 SQIVND (reference sequence). This CDR3 region has 14 residues. Trimming pared 5 bases from V and 2 bases from J, leaving 10 bases between. CDR3 DNA sequence: TGTGCCAGTAGTCCCGGGAGTGGCAATCAGCCCCAGCATTTT. This codes for CASSPGSGNQPQHF.